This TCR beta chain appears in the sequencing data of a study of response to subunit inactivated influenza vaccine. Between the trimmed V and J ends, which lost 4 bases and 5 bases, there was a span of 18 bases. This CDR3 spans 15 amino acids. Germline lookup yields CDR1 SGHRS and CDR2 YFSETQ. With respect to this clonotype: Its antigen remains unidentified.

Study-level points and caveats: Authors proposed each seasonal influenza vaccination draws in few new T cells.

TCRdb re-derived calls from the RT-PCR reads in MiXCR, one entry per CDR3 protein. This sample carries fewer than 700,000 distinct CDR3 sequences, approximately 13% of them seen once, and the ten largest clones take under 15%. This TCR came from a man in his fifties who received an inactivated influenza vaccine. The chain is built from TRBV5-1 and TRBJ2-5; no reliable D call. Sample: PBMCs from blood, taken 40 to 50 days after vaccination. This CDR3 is CASSPTPGLGETQYF. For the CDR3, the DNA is TGCGCCAGCAGCCCGACGCCGGGCCTTGGGGAGACCCAGTACTTC.